This TCR beta chain came from a study of T cell responses to AZD1222 COVID-19 vaccine. CDR1 is MDHEN and CDR2 is SYDVKM in the germline V gene. The CDR3 runs 14 residues. The ends lost 5 bases at V and 5 bases at J; junction bases unmatched: 4. The table came from immunoSEQ multiplex PCR; TCRdb's copy has only in-frame clones and leaves some out. This table has 140,000 to 150,000 clones, 70% to 90% appearing once. This clonotype was obtained from an adult in good health. V and J are TRBV28 and TRBJ1-5; TRBD1 matches at 9 bases. The starting material was peripheral blood, obtained on day 0 of AZD1222 vaccination. The CDR3 protein is CASSLDRGHQPQHF. In nucleotides, the CDR3 is TGTGCCAGCAGTCTGGACAGGGGCCATCAGCCCCAGCATTTT.